This TCR beta chain appears in the sequencing data of a study of cytomegalovirus exposure and HLA in healthy donors. Study information: Earlier results showed 117 million unique TCR beta sequences derived from approximately 170 million T cells.

On this clone: Its target is unknown.

The PCR made use of 60 Vbeta and 13 Jbeta primers. TCRdb keeps only in-frame clones here, not all; method: immunoSEQ multiplex PCR. The table for this sample gives tens of thousands of clones. Deletions cut 5 bases from V and 0 bases from J, with 11 bases between. From germline, CDR1 is MNHEY and CDR2 SMNVEV (reference sequence). CDR3 length: 15 amino acids. Study-wide results and limits: Solely CMV serostatus was available to characterize immune exposure.

This sequence was found in a woman aged 25 to 45 in good health and CMV-seronegative. The chain links TRBV27 to TRBJ2-1, with TRBD1 as a possible D gene (6 bases). Sequencing was performed on PBMCs. The CDR3 loop is CASSPRGSSYNEQFF. The CDR3 nucleotides are TGTGCCAGCAGTCCTAGGGGGAGCTCCTACAATGAGCAGTTCTTC.